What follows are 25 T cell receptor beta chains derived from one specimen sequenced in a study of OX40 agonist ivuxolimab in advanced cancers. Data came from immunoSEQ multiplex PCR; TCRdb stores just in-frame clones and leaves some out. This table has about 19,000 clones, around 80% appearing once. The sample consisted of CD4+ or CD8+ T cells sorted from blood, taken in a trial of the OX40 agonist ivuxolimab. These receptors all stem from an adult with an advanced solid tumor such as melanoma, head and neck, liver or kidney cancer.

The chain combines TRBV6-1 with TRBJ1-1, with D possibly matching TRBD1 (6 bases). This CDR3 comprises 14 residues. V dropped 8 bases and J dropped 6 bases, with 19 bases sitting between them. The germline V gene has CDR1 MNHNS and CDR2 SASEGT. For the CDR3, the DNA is TGTGCCAGCCCAGTTACACAGGGTCTGGCTGAAGCTTTCTTT. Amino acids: CASPVTQGLAEAFF.

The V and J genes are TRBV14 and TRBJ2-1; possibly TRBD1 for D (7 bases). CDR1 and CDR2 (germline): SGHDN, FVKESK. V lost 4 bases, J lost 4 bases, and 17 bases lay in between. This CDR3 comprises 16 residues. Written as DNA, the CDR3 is TGTGCCAGCAGCCTCACGATCAGGGGGAGGTACAATGAGCAGTTCTTC. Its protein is CASSLTIRGRYNEQFF. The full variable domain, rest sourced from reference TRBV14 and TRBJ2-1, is EAGVTQFPSHSVIEKGQTVTLRCDPISGHDNLYWYRRVMGKEIKFLLHFVKESKQDESGMPNNRFLAERTGGTYSTLKVQPAELEDSGVYFCASSLTIRGRYNEQFFGPGTRLTVL.

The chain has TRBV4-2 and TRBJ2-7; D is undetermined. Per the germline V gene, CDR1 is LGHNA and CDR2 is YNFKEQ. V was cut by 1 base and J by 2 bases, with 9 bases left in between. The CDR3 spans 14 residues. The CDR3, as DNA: TGTGCCAGCAGCCAAGTGTCTAGTCCCTACGAGCAGTACTTC. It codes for CASSQVSSPYEQYF.

Written as DNA, the CDR3 is TGTGCCAGCAGTTCCGAGGCATACAATCAGCCCCAGCATTTT. Its protein is CASSSEAYNQPQHF. This chain uses TRBV6-6 with TRBJ1-5; D unclear. Looked up from germline, CDR1 is MNHNY and CDR2 is SVGAGI (reference sequence). Trimming took 4 bases from V and 3 from J, leaving 10 bases between them. CDR3 length: 14 residues.

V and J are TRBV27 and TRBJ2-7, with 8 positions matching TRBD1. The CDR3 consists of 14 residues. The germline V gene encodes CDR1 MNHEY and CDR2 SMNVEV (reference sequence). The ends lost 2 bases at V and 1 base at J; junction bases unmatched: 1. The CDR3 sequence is CASSLQGASYEQYF. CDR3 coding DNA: TGTGCCAGCAGTTTACAGGGGGCTTCCTACGAGCAGTACTTC.

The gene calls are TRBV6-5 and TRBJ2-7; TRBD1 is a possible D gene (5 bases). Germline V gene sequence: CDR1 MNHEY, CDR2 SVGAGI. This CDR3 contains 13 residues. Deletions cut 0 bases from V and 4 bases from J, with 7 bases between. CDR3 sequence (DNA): TGTGCCAGCAGTTACTCGAAGGGGTACGAGCAGTACTTC. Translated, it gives CASSYSKGYEQYF.

The CDR3 bases are TGTGCCAGCAGCTTCGAGGGGGGTGGCCTATCTAGCACAGATACGCAGTATTTT. Translated: CASSFEGGGLSSTDTQYF. V and J are TRBV13 and TRBJ2-3; possibly TRBD1 or TRBD2 for D (6 bases each). Germline CDR1 and CDR2: PRHDT and FYEKMQ (reference sequence). CDR3 size: 18 residues. Trimming pared 3 bases from V and 0 bases from J, leaving 19 bases between.

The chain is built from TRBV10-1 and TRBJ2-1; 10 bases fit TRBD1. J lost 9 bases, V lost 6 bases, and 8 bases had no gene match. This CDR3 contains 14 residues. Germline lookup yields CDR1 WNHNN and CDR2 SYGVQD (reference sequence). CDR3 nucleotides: TGCGCCAGCAGCGCGGACAGGGGGGCCGGTGAGCAGTTCTTC. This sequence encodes CASSADRGAGEQFF.

CDR3 bases: TGTGCCAGCAGTGAATCGGGGGGCCTCGGGGGGACCCAGTACTTC. This sequence encodes CASSESGGLGGTQYF. The chain couples TRBV25-1 to TRBJ2-5, with D perhaps matching TRBD2 (7 bases). The germline V gene has CDR1 MGHDK and CDR2 SYGVNS. Trimming took 1 base from V and 7 from J, leaving 16 bases between them. The CDR3 runs to 15 residues.

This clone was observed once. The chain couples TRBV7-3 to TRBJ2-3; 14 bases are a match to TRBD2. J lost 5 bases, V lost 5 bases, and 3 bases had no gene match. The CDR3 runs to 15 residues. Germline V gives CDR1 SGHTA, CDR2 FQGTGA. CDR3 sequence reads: CASSAGLAGVDTQYF. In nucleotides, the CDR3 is TGTGCCAGCAGCGCGGGACTAGCGGGAGTAGATACGCAGTATTTT.

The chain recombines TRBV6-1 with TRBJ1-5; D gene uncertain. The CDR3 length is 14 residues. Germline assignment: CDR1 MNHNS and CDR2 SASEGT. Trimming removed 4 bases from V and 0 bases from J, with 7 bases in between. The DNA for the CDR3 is TGTGCCAGCAGTGCGGGGTATAGCAATCAGCCCCAGCATTTT. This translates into CASSAGYSNQPQHF.

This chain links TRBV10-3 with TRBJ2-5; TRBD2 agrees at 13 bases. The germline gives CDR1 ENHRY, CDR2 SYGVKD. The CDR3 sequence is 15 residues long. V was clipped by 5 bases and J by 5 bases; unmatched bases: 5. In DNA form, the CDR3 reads TGTGCCATCAGTAGACTAGCGGGGGGTGCGGAGACCCAGTACTTC. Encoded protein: CAISRLAGGAETQYF.

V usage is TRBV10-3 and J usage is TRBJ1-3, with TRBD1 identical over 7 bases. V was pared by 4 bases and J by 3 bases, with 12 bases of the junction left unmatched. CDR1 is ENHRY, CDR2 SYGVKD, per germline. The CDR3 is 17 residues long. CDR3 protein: CAISARGAGSIGNTIYF. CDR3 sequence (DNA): TGTGCCATCAGTGCCAGGGGGGCAGGGAGCATTGGAAACACCATATATTTT.

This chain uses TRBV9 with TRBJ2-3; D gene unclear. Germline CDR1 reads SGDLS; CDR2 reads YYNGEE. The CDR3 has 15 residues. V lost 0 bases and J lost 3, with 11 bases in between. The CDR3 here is CASSVDGAVTDTQYF. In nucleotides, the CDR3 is TGTGCCAGCAGCGTAGACGGCGCAGTGACAGATACGCAGTATTTT.

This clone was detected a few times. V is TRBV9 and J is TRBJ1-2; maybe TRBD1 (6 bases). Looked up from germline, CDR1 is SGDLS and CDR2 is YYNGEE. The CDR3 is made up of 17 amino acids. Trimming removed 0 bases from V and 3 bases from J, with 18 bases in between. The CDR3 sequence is CASSVGGWPGVDYGYTF. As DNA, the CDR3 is TGTGCCAGCAGCGTAGGTGGGTGGCCAGGGGTGGACTATGGCTACACCTTC.

The CDR3 region is CASSSLALAGDYEQYF. The CDR3 nucleotides read TGTGCCAGCAGCTCCTTGGCACTAGCGGGAGACTACGAGCAGTACTTC. The chain employs TRBV7-4 and TRBJ2-7, with TRBD2 matching over 11 bases. In germline, CDR1 is SGHVT, CDR2 SQSDAQ. V shed 4 bases, J shed 3 bases, and the junction held 8 bases outside the gene matches. The CDR3 runs 16 residues.

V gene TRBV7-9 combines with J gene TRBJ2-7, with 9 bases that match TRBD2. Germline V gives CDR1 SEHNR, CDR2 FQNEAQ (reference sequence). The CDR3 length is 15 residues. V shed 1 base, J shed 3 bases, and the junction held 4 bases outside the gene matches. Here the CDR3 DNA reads TGTGCCAGCAGCTTAGAGCCTAGCGGGGTCTACGAGCAGTACTTC. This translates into CASSLEPSGVYEQYF.

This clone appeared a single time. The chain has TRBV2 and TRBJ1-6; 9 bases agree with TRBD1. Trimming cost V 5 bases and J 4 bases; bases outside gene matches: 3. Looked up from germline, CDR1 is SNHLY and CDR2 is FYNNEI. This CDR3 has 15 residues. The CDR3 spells CASSSDRGYNSPLHF. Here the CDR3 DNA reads TGTGCCAGCAGTTCGGACAGGGGTTATAATTCACCCCTCCACTTT.

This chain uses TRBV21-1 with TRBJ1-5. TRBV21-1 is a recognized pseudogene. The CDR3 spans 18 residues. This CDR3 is CASSKRGRGPNLNQPQHF. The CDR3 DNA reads TGTGCCAGCAGCAAACGGGGGCGAGGACCCAACCTGAATCAGCCCCAGCATTTT.

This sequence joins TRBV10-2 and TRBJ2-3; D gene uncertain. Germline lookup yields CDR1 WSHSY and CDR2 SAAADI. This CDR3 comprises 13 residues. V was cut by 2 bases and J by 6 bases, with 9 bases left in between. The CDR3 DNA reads TGCGCCAGCAGTGAGAAGGGAAGCGATACGCAGTATTTT. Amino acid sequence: CASSEKGSDTQYF.

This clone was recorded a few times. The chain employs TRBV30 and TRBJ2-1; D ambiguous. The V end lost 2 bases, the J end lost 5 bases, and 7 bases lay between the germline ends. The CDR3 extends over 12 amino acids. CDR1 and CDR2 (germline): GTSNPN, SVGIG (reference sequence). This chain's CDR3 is CAWSSPNNEQFF. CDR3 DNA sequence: TGTGCCTGGAGTTCGCCCAACAATGAGCAGTTCTTC. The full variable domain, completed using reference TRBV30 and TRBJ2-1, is SQTIHQWPATLVQPVGSPLSLECTVEGTSNPNLYWYRQAAGRGLQLLFYSVGIGQISSEVPQNLSASRPQDRQFILSSKKLLLSDSGFYLCAWSSPNNEQFFGPGTRLTVL.

CDR3 nucleotides: TGTGCCACCAGCAGCACAGGAAATAGCAATCAGCCCCAGCATTTT. This codes for CATSSTGNSNQPQHF. The rearrangement uses TRBV15 and TRBJ1-5; D possibly corresponds to TRBD1 (5 bases). Trimming cost V 3 bases and J 0 bases, with 9 bases left between them. Germline V gene sequence: CDR1 LNHNV, CDR2 YYDKDF (reference sequence). The CDR3 runs to 15 residues.

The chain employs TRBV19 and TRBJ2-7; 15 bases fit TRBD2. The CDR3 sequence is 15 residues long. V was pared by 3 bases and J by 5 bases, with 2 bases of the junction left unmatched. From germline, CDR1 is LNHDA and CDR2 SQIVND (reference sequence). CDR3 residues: CASSIRTSGRDEQYF. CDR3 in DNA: TGTGCCAGTAGTATCCGGACTAGCGGGAGGGACGAGCAGTACTTC.

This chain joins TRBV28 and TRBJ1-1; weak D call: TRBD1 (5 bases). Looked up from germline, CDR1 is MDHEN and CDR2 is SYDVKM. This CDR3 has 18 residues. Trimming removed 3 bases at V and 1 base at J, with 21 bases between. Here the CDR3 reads CASSFDRGWPRTNTEAFF. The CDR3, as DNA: TGTGCCAGCAGTTTTGACAGAGGGTGGCCTAGGACGAACACTGAAGCTTTCTTT.

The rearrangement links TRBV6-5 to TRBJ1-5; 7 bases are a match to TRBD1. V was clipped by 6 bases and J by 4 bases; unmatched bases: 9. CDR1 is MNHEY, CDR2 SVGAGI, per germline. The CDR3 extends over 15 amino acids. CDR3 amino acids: CASSFLGDRNQPQHF. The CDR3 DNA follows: TGTGCCAGCAGCTTCCTTGGGGACAGAAATCAGCCCCAGCATTTT.